Following are 4 T cell receptor beta chains from one sample sequenced in a study. MiXCR was run by TCRdb on the 5' RACE reads, yielding one entry per CDR3 protein. The table has 55,000 to 80,000 distinct CDR3 sequences, approximately 23% seen once. Sequenced material: memory CD4+ T cells sorted from a lymph node. Subset noted: memory CD4+ T cells, CD4+CD45RO+CD25-. These TCRs come from a female donor with breast cancer.

This clonotype is medium-sized by share. The genes are TRBV29-1 and TRBJ2-1; TRBD2 agrees at 10 bases. Unmatched junction bases numbered 4, after V lost 6 bases and J lost 2 bases. The CDR3 consists of 14 residues. Germline loops: CDR1 SQVTM, CDR2 ANQGSEA. The CDR3 DNA follows: TGCAGCGTGTATACTAGCGGGACCTACAATGAGCAGTTCTTC. Protein sequence: CSVYTSGTYNEQFF.

This clonotype has more than one count but fewer than ten. The chain couples TRBV6-5 to TRBJ2-1, with D perhaps TRBD1 (5 bases). The CDR3 loop spans 13 amino acids. V was cut by 7 bases and J by 6 bases, with 13 bases left in between. Germline values: CDR1 MNHEY, CDR2 SVGAGI. CDR3 in DNA: TGTGCCAGCACCCCCAGGGTCTCCAATGAGCAGTTCTTC. It yields the protein CASTPRVSNEQFF.

This chain connects TRBV18 to TRBJ1-1; 8 bases map to TRBD1. Germline CDR1 KGHSH, CDR2 LQKENI. V shed 4 bases, J shed 11 bases, and the junction held 12 bases outside the gene matches. The CDR3 is made up of 14 amino acids. The CDR3 region is CASSRNRGEEAAFF. The CDR3 DNA follows: TGTGCCAGCTCACGGAACAGGGGGGAGGAAGCGGCTTTCTTT. Supplemented by reference TRBV18 and TRBJ1-1, the full variable domain reads NAGVMQNPRHLVRRRGQEARLRCSPMKGHSHVYWYRQLPEEGLKFMVYLQKENIIDESGMPKERFSAEFPKEGPSILRIQQVVRGDSAAYFCASSRNRGEEAAFFGQGTRLTVV.

DNA of the CDR3: TGCGCCAGCAGCCAAGGGTATGGGGACATTCAGTACTTC. This translates into CASSQGYGDIQYF. The V call is TRBV4-1, the J call TRBJ2-4, with D uncertain. The germline V gene encodes CDR1 MGHRA and CDR2 YSYEKL. This CDR3 spans 13 amino acids. Trimming left V 1 base short and J 8 bases short, with 9 bases between.